This entry features one T cell receptor beta chain sequence. These data belong to a study of blood T cell repertoires in COVID-19. The overall study: COVID-19 samples collected from the United States, Italy and Spain covered acute and convalescent phases. T cells, B-cell-depleted T cells, or PBMCs supplied cDNA or gDNA.

V lost 3 bases and J lost 5, with 15 bases in between. Germline V CDR1 and CDR2: SGDLS, YYNGEE. CDR3 length: 15 residues. As processed by the authors: Amplification of reference gene primers provided the estimated nucleated cell counts. Sequenced by immunoSEQ multiplex PCR; TCRdb stores in-frame clones only, minus some. V and J calls and clone size are given by that table; D and trimming were obtained from the DNA. The sample carries 200,000 to 250,000 clones, 80% recorded once. The rearrangement joins TRBV9 to TRBJ2-1; maybe TRBD1 (6 bases). This clonotype was sampled from a woman between 65 and 79 years old with acute or convalescent COVID-19. Sequenced sample: peripheral blood. As DNA, the CDR3 is TGTGCCAGCAGCGGACAACAGGGATTCGACAATGAGCAGTTCTTC. Translation: CASSGQQGFDNEQFF.